The 7 T cell receptor beta chains given below trace back to one sample, sequenced in a study of shared clonotypes between healthy human individuals. Here immunoSEQ multiplex PCR was the method, and the copy in TCRdb shows in-frame clones only, minus some. Found here are about 2.4 million clones, roughly 93% of them singletons; the top ten hold about 0.39%. The specimen was naive CD4+ T cells from PBMCs. Subset defined: CD45RA+ positively selected. The receptors originated from a young man in good health. Some clones in this sample may be carry-over from other donors' samples.

This clone has more than one count but fewer than ten. The chain joins TRBV5-8 to TRBJ1-4, with D unclear. The CDR3 extends over 12 amino acids. Trimming took off 4 bases at V and 13 bases at J, with 14 bases between the two ends. CDR1 is SGHTS and CDR2 is YDEGEE in the germline V gene. Written as DNA, the CDR3 is TGTGCCAGCAGCCAAACAGACCGGATACTGTTTTTT. It is translated as CASSQTDRILFF.

V and J are TRBV18 and TRBJ2-5; perhaps TRBD1 as D (5 bases). In germline, CDR1 is KGHSH, CDR2 LQKENI. V was pared by 0 bases and J by 5 bases, with 10 bases between. This CDR3 region has 14 residues. The CDR3 DNA is TGTGCCAGCTCACCACCGGCAGGGTTGGAGACCCAGTACTTC. As protein: CASSPPAGLETQYF.

The chain couples TRBV9 to TRBJ2-3; TRBD1 is a possible D gene (6 bases). This CDR3 has 17 residues. The V and J ends lost 0 bases and 0 bases respectively, with 14 bases between them. Germline CDR1 reads SGDLS; CDR2 reads YYNGEE. The DNA of the CDR3 is TGTGCCAGCAGCGTAGGGAGGACAGAGCCTAGCACAGATACGCAGTATTTT. Residues: CASSVGRTEPSTDTQYF.

The chain recombines TRBV6-1 with TRBJ2-7; D perhaps matches TRBD1 (5 bases). Trimming removed 0 bases at V and 5 bases at J, with 20 bases between. The germline CDR1 and CDR2 sequences are MNHNS and SASEGT. There are 17 residues in the CDR3. The CDR3 nucleotides are TGTGCCAGCAGTGAAGCCTTACTTTTAGGGGTCGGTAACGAGCAGTACTTC. It yields the protein CASSEALLLGVGNEQYF.

This sequence joins TRBV4-2 and TRBJ2-4; possible D gene TRBD2, 6 bases. CDR1 and CDR2 from the germline V gene are LGHNA and YNFKEQ. CDR3 size: 16 residues. The V end was cut by 1 base, the J end by 3 bases, with 13 bases between. CDR3: CASSQASDSGKNIQYF. In DNA form, the CDR3 reads TGTGCCAGCAGCCAAGCATCTGATAGCGGCAAAAACATTCAGTACTTC.

The chain uses TRBV5-1 and TRBJ2-1; a possible D gene is TRBD1 (6 bases). Germline V gene lookup returns CDR1 SGHRS and CDR2 YFSETQ. Trimming took off 6 bases at V and 3 bases at J, with 16 bases between the two ends. The CDR3 loop spans 15 amino acids. The CDR3 nucleotides read TGCGCCAGCACCGAACGGGACACATTCTACAATGAGCAGTTCTTC. This codes for CASTERDTFYNEQFF.

The V and J genes are TRBV5-1 and TRBJ2-1; 11 nucleotides agree with TRBD2. V gave up 4 bases and J gave up 9 bases; unmatched junction bases: 12. CDR3 size: 16 residues. Germline CDR1 and CDR2: SGHRS and YFSETQ. The CDR3 nucleotides read TGCGCCAGCAGCCTTAGCGGGAGGGCCGTCTTGGGTGAGCAGTTCTTC. It codes for CASSLSGRAVLGEQFF.